This paragraph covers one T cell receptor beta chain sequence. The antigen is undetermined. The data belong to a study of Ad26.COV2.S vaccination and SARS-CoV-2 variants. Whole-study context: The donor participated in the COV1001 trial, in its Ad26.COV2.S arm. Study findings and constraints: Placebo recipients had lower spike-specific TCR breadth than vaccine recipients. Substantial response breadth was reportedly seen for spike-specific CD8+ and CD4+ T cells after vaccination.

Germline V gene lookup returns CDR1 MNHEY and CDR2 SVGAGI. The junction had 9 bases not matched to a gene; V was cut back by 6 bases and J by 12 bases. This CDR3 region has 12 residues. Method: immunoSEQ multiplex PCR; TCRdb's copy keeps in-frame clones and lacks some. The table has about 450,000 clones, about 88% seen once. Indicated treatment: about 20 received Ad26.COV2.S at low or high dose, single or two shots; 5 received placebo; per-sample allocation not given. Sampling was done on day 63 after the first vaccine or placebo injection. Boston hosted the donor, who was an adult aged 18-55 years. This clonotype originated in a person aged 18-65 years who received the Ad26.COV2.S COVID-19 vaccine or a placebo. The chain links TRBV6-5 to TRBJ1-1; 8 bases match TRBD1. The sample consisted of peripheral blood, taken in a trial of Ad26.COV2.S vaccine versus placebo. Here the CDR3 reads CASSQGQGRTFF. DNA for the CDR3: TGTGCCAGCAGCCAAGGACAGGGACGAACTTTCTTT.